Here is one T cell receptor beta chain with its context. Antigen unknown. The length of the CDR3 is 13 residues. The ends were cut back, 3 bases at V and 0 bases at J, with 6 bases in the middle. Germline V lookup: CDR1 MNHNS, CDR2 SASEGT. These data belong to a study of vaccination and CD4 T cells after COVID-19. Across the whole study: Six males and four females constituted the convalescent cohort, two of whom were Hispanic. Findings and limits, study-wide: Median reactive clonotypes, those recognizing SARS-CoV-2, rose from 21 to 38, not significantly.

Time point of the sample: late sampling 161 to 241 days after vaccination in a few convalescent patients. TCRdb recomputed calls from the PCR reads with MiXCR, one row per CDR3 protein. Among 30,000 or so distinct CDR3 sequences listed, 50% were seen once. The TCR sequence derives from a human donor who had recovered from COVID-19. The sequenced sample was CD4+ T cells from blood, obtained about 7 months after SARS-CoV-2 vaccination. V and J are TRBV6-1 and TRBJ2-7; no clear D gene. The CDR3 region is CASSDFPSYEQYF. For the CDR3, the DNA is TGTGCCAGCAGTGACTTCCCCTCCTACGAGCAGTACTTC.